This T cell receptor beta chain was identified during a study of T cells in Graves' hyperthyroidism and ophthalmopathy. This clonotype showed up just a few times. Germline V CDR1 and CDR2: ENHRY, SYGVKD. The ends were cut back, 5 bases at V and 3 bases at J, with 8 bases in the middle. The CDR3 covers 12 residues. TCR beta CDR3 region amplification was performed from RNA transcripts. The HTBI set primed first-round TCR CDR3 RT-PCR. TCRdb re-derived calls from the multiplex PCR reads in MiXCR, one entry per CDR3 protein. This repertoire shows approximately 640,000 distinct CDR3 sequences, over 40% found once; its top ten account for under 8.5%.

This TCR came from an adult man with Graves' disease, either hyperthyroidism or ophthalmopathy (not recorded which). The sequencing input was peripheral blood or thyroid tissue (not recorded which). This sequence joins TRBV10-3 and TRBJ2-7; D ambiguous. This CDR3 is CAISSPSYEQYF. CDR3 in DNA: TGTGCCATCAGTTCCCCGAGCTACGAGCAGTACTTC.